Listed below are T cell receptor beta chains from one sample, sequenced in a study of shared clonotypes between healthy human individuals. Generated by immunoSEQ multiplex PCR, the TCRdb table keeps only in-frame clones and is missing some. The sample consists of about 1.5 million clones, 95% to 97% of them appearing once. Sequencing input: naive CD4+ T cells sorted from blood. These receptors came from a man aged 25-45 years in good health. Each CDR3 is given with its conserved first and last residue. A D gene is named only where the DNA matches it firmly. Only some rows state a clone size, as once, few, many or a class for expanded clones.

j_call clone_size d_call v_call cdr3_aa cdr3_nt
TRBJ1-3 NA NA TRBV9 CASSWGGSSGNTIYF TGTGCCAGCAGTTGGGGAGGATCCTCTGGAAACACCATATATTTT
TRBJ2-3 NA TRBD2 TRBV9 CASSVALAGEDTQYF TGTGCCAGCAGCGTAGCGCTAGCGGGAGAAGATACGCAGTATTTT
TRBJ1-5 NA NA TRBV23-1 CASSHDGHHNQPQHF TGCGCCAGCAGTCATGATGGACACCACAATCAGCCCCAGCATTTT
TRBJ2-1 NA NA TRBV2 CASKSGSYNEQFF TGTGCCAGCAAGTCAGGCTCCTACAATGAGCAGTTCTTC
TRBJ2-7 once NA TRBV7-9 CASSLVSVEKYF TGTGCCAGCAGCTTAGTGTCAGTAGAAAAGTACTTC
TRBJ2-1 NA TRBD1 TRBV5-1 CASSLGHRGGGNNEQFF TGCGCCAGCAGCTTGGGCCACAGGGGTGGAGGCAACAATGAGCAGTTCTTC
TRBJ2-3 NA NA TRBV11-2 CASSLLAGSLAQIYF TGTGCCAGCAGCCTGCTAGCAGGGTCCCTAGCACAGATTTATTTT
TRBJ1-2 NA NA TRBV4-2 CASSQDLNYGYTF TGTGCCAGCAGCCAAGACCTTAACTATGGCTACACCTTC
TRBJ2-3 NA NA TRBV27 CASSLFRASDMQYF TGTGCCAGCAGTTTGTTCCGGGCTTCAGATATGCAGTATTTT
TRBJ1-4 NA TRBD1 TRBV13 CASSRWTGNEKLFF TGTGCCAGCAGCCGCTGGACAGGTAATGAAAAACTGTTTTTT
TRBJ2-3 NA TRBD2 TRBV9 CASSTSFLREDTDTQYF TGTGCCAGCAGCACTAGCTTTTTGCGGGAGGACACAGATACGCAGTATTTT
TRBJ2-2 NA NA TRBV4-2 CASSQSNTGELFF TGTGCCAGCAGCCAATCGAACACCGGGGAGCTGTTTTTT
TRBJ2-6 NA NA TRBV19 CATRTDPGANVLTF TGTGCCACCAGGACAGACCCTGGGGCCAACGTCCTGACTTTC
TRBJ2-7 few NA TRBV28 CASRAGSYEQYF TGTGCCAGCAGGGCAGGATCCTACGAGCAGTACTTC
TRBJ1-1 NA NA TRBV7-2 CASSAGRTNTEAFF TGTGCCAGCAGCGCGGGACGGACGAACACTGAAGCTTTCTTT
TRBJ2-7 NA NA TRBV5-8 CASSLEGDLWEQYF TGTGCCAGCAGCTTGGAAGGAGACCTCTGGGAGCAGTACTTC
TRBJ2-3 NA TRBD2 TRBV18 CASSPVTSGASTDTQYF TGTGCCAGCTCACCCGTCACTAGCGGGGCCAGCACAGATACGCAGTATTTT
TRBJ2-1 NA TRBD1 TRBV27 CASSLTGGPYNEQFF TGTGCCAGCAGTTTGACAGGGGGCCCCTACAATGAGCAGTTCTTC
TRBJ2-2 NA NA TRBV16 CASSPVTGELFF TGTGCCAGCAGCCCGGTTACAGGGGAGCTGTTTTTT
TRBJ2-1 NA NA TRBV23-1 CASSHGLQDNEQFF TGCGCCAGCAGTCATGGACTACAGGACAATGAGCAGTTCTTC
TRBJ1-3 NA NA TRBV27 CASSSQGVSGNTIYF TGTGCCAGCAGTTCTCAGGGAGTGTCTGGAAACACCATATATTTT
TRBJ2-3 NA NA TRBV4-2 CASSQDPRGPGGTDTQYF TGTGCCAGCAGCCAAGATCCCCGAGGACCTGGTGGCACAGATACGCAGTATTTT
TRBJ2-3 NA TRBD2 TRBV18 CASSPLAGGPSDTQYF TGTGCCAGCTCACCCCTAGCGGGAGGGCCGTCAGATACGCAGTATTTT
TRBJ2-1 NA TRBD2 TRBV9 CASSVASGRAAYNEQFF TGTGCCAGCAGCGTAGCTAGCGGGAGGGCCGCGTACAATGAGCAGTTCTTC
TRBJ2-7 few NA TRBV30 CAWDRPTYEQYF TGTGCCTGGGACAGGCCTACCTACGAGCAGTACTTC
TRBJ1-4 NA NA TRBV10-3 CAISDQGSGNEKLFF TGTGCCATCAGTGACCAAGGGTCGGGTAATGAAAAACTGTTTTTT
TRBJ2-3 NA TRBD2 TRBV10-3 CAISESWASGTTDTQYF TGTGCCATCAGTGAGTCGTGGGCTAGCGGGACCACAGATACGCAGTATTTT
TRBJ2-7 NA TRBD2 TRBV9 CASSVELAGRAGEQYF TGTGCCAGCAGCGTAGAACTAGCGGGGAGGGCAGGGGAGCAGTACTTC
TRBJ2-1 NA NA TRBV19 CASSAGTHQFF TGTGCCAGTAGTGCCGGGACCCACCAGTTCTTC
TRBJ2-2 NA TRBD2 TRBV11-2 CASSSGTSGSFHTGELFF TGTGCCAGCAGCTCCGGGACTAGCGGGAGCTTTCACACCGGGGAGCTGTTTTTT
TRBJ2-2 NA NA TRBV19 CASSISQSTGELFF TGTGCCAGTAGTATTAGCCAGAGCACCGGGGAGCTGTTTTTT
TRBJ2-1 NA NA TRBV7-6 CASSTMLEQFF TGTGCCAGCAGCACCATGTTGGAGCAGTTCTTC
TRBJ2-1 NA NA TRBV5-4 CASSFTPATSKTQFF TGTGCCAGCAGCTTCACTCCGGCGACTAGTAAGACGCAGTTCTTC
TRBJ2-2 NA TRBD1 TRBV9 CASSDPGQGNTGELFF TGTGCCAGCAGCGACCCGGGACAGGGGAACACCGGGGAGCTGTTTTTT
TRBJ2-2 NA NA TRBV6-5 CASSYRGSGPGELFF TGTGCCAGCAGTTACAGGGGCTCGGGTCCCGGGGAGCTGTTTTTT
TRBJ2-7 NA NA TRBV7-2 CASSFGQYYEQYF TGTGCCAGCAGCTTCGGACAGTACTACGAGCAGTACTTC
TRBJ1-5 NA NA TRBV7-8 CASSPGGPQHF TGTGCCAGCAGCCCCGGTGGGCCCCAGCATTTT
TRBJ2-1 NA NA TRBV5-4 CASRDTGKYSYNEQFF TGTGCCAGCAGGGATACAGGTAAGTACTCCTACAATGAGCAGTTCTTC
TRBJ1-1 NA NA TRBV6-6 CASSYGPTMNTEAFF TGTGCCAGCAGTTACGGTCCGACCATGAACACTGAAGCTTTCTTT
TRBJ1-1 NA NA TRBV6-5 CASSYAGEATEAFF TGTGCCAGCAGTTACGCCGGGGAGGCCACTGAAGCTTTCTTT
TRBJ2-1 NA NA TRBV12-2 CASRLRPGAQFF TGTGCAAGTCGCTTACGTCCAGGCGCGCAGTTCTTC
TRBJ2-3 NA NA TRBV4-3 CASSQGLVGSADTQYF TGCGCCAGCAGCCAAGGACTAGTGGGATCGGCAGATACGCAGTATTTT
TRBJ2-1 once TRBD1 TRBV29-1 CSVSGDRDNEQFF TGCAGCGTTTCGGGGGACAGGGACAATGAGCAGTTCTTC
TRBJ2-7 NA NA TRBV9 CASSVDEANEQYF TGTGCCAGCAGCGTAGACGAGGCTAACGAGCAGTACTTC
TRBJ2-7 once TRBD2 TRBV6-5 CASSSSGLAGTYEQYF TGTGCCAGCAGTTCCTCGGGACTAGCGGGGACCTACGAGCAGTACTTC
TRBJ2-1 NA TRBD1 TRBV7-2 CASSLAWWDRGLNYNPQQQFF TGTGCCAGCAGCTTAGCTTGGTGGGACAGGGGGCTCAATTATAACCCACAGCAGCAGTTCTTC
TRBJ2-3 NA NA TRBV12-2 CASRPFGEGTDTQYF NA
TRBJ2-1 NA NA TRBV27 CASSLVGPKLNEQFF TGTGCCAGCAGTTTAGTGGGCCCAAAGCTCAATGAGCAGTTCTTC
TRBJ2-3 NA TRBD2 TRBV27 CASSLFSLAGGESTQYF TGTGCCAGCAGTTTATTTAGTTTAGCGGGGGGTGAAAGTACGCAGTATTTT
TRBJ1-5 NA NA TRBV5-6 CASSLAQGGSNQPQHF TGTGCCAGCAGCTTGGCCCAGGGTGGGAGCAATCAGCCCCAGCATTTT
TRBJ2-5 NA NA TRBV10-1 CASSGPQGREAQYF TGCGCCAGCAGTGGACCCCAGGGAAGAGAGGCCCAGTACTTC
TRBJ2-1 NA TRBD2 TRBV5-4 CASSPGSIAGGPSEQFF TGTGCCAGCAGCCCGGGTTCGATAGCGGGAGGGCCAAGTGAGCAGTTCTTC
TRBJ2-5 NA TRBD2 TRBV5-1 CASSSGLVGNQETQYF TGCGCCAGCAGCTCAGGACTAGTAGGGAACCAAGAGACCCAGTACTTC
TRBJ1-4 NA TRBD1 TRBV28 CASSLTGDEKLFF TGTGCCAGCAGCTTGACAGGGGATGAAAAACTGTTTTTT
TRBJ2-7 NA NA TRBV5-6 CASSLADSQTYEQYF TGTGCCAGCAGCTTGGCAGACAGTCAGACCTACGAGCAGTACTTC
TRBJ2-7 NA TRBD2 TRBV7-9 CASSFLAGGDEQYF TGTGCCAGCAGCTTCCTAGCGGGAGGGGACGAGCAGTACTTC
TRBJ2-7 NA TRBD1 TRBV10-1 CASSPLGQGASEQYF TGCGCCAGCAGCCCTCTGGGACAGGGGGCTAGCGAGCAGTACTTC
TRBJ2-7 NA TRBD2 TRBV7-8 CASSLVSGSTYEQYF TGTGCCAGCAGCTTAGTTAGCGGGAGTACCTACGAGCAGTACTTC
TRBJ2-4 once NA TRBV12-2 CASRSRGQTKNIQYF TGTGCAAGTCGCTCGAGGGGACAAACCAAAAACATTCAGTACTTC
TRBJ2-5 NA TRBD2 TRBV4-1 CASSQGGLAGETQYF TGCGCCAGCAGCCAAGGGGGACTAGCGGGAGAGACCCAGTACTTC